A selection of T cell receptor beta chains follows, all from one sample in a study of blood T cells in healthy people across ages. One entry per CDR3 protein results from TCRdb running MiXCR on the 5' RACE reads. This sample yields some 710,000 distinct CDR3 sequences, of which around 45% are seen a single time; around 18% belongs to the top ten. What was sequenced was blood. All receptors derive from an elderly man in good health. CDR3s include the opening cysteine and the closing phenylalanine or tryptophan. The D gene is left open where the match is weak. The size entry is marked missing in some rows and otherwise reads once, few, many or a size class.

>-|-|TRBJ1-3|TRBV20-1|14
CSARPPVSGNTIYF
TGCAGTGCTAGACCTCCCGTCTCTGGAAACACCATATATTTT
>TRBD1|-|TRBJ2-6|TRBV7-2|17
CASSLFAGGAGANVLTF
TGTGCCAGCAGCTTATTTGCAGGGGGCGCGGGGGCCAACGTCCTGACTTTC
>-|-|TRBJ2-1|TRBV29-1|13
CSVEVTQGNEQFF
TGCAGCGTTGAAGTAACTCAAGGTAATGAGCAGTTCTTC
>-|-|TRBJ1-5|TRBV6-2/TRBV6-3|14
CASSYWPENQPQHF
TGTGCCAGCAGTTACTGGCCAGAGAATCAGCCCCAGCATTTT
>-|-|TRBJ2-4|TRBV20-1|13
CSAGSIAKNIQYF
TGCAGTGCCGGGAGCATAGCCAAAAACATTCAGTACTTC
>-|many|TRBJ2-1|TRBV20-1|15
CSASGAGASYNEQFF
TGCAGTGCTAGCGGTGCGGGGGCCTCCTACAATGAGCAGTTCTTC
>TRBD1|-|TRBJ2-7|TRBV25-1|14
CASRETGFSYEQYF
TGTGCCAGCAGGGAGACAGGGTTTAGTTACGAGCAGTACTTC
>-|-|TRBJ1-4|TRBV20-1|13
CSASGYRAEKLFF
TGCAGTGCTAGCGGGTACAGGGCGGAAAAACTGTTTTTT
>-|-|TRBJ2-5|TRBV14|14
CASSQGNSLETQYF
TGTGCCAGCAGCCAAGGAAATAGCTTAGAGACCCAGTACTTC
>TRBD1|-|TRBJ1-6|TRBV7-2|16
CASSLRQGQGNSPLHF
TGTGCCAGCAGCTTACGCCAGGGACAGGGGAATTCACCCCTCCACTTT
>TRBD1|few|TRBJ2-1|TRBV12-3/TRBV12-4|15
CASSLHQTGHNEQFF
TGTGCCAGCAGTTTACACCAGACAGGGCACAATGAGCAGTTCTTC
>-|many|TRBJ2-6|TRBV19|17
CASSGTFGSSGANVLTF
TGTGCCAGTAGTGGAACTTTTGGGAGCTCTGGGGCCAACGTCCTGACTTTC
>-|few|TRBJ2-3|TRBV20-1|13
CSAPVTSTDTQYF
TGCAGTGCTCCTGTAACAAGCACAGATACGCAGTATTTT
>TRBD1|once|TRBJ2-5|TRBV29-1|13
CSVDTGGQETQYF
TGCAGCGTTGACACAGGGGGCCAAGAGACCCAGTACTTC
>TRBD2|few|TRBJ2-1|TRBV10-3|15
CVISGTSGIYNGQFF
TGTGTCATCAGTGGGACTAGCGGGATCTACAATGGGCAGTTCTTC
>TRBD2|few|TRBJ2-3|TRBV5-4|16
CASSSIAGGNTDTQYF
TGTGCCAGCAGCTCGATAGCGGGAGGAAACACAGATACGCAGTATTTT
>-|-|TRBJ1-5|TRBV7-2|14
CASTAGTANQPQHF
TGTGCCAGCACCGCGGGGACGGCTAATCAGCCCCAGCATTTT
>TRBD2|many|TRBJ2-3|TRBV5-1|17
CASSLLEGLAGEDTQYF
TGCGCCAGCAGCCTCCTGGAGGGACTAGCGGGAGAAGATACGCAGTATTTT
>-|-|TRBJ2-4|TRBV12-3/TRBV12-4|14
CASSSVPAKNIQYF
TGTGCCAGCAGTTCTGTCCCAGCCAAAAACATTCAGTACTTC
>TRBD2|-|TRBJ2-7|TRBV3-1|16
CASSQRVPSGSYEQYF
TGTGCCAGCAGCCAAAGGGTTCCTAGCGGGAGCTACGAGCAGTACTTC
>-|few|TRBJ2-7|TRBV10-3|16
CAISDSEAPRMYEQYF
TGTGCCATCAGTGATTCTGAGGCCCCTAGAATGTACGAGCAGTACTTC
>-|few|TRBJ2-7|TRBV5-1|14
CASSFGTPSYEQYF
TGCGCCAGCAGCTTCGGGACACCCTCCTACGAGCAGTACTTC
>-|-|TRBJ2-7|TRBV12-3/TRBV12-4|15
CASSPTLVSVNEQYF
TGTGCCAGCAGCCCAACCCTCGTTTCCGTCAACGAGCAGTACTTC
>TRBD1|-|TRBJ2-1|TRBV13|16
CASSLLHRGSYNEQFF
TGTGCCAGCAGCTTGCTTCACAGGGGATCCTACAATGAGCAGTTCTTC
>TRBD1|-|TRBJ2-3|TRBV6-5|15
CASSNGDRGEDTQYF
TGTGCCAGCAGTAACGGGGACAGGGGTGAAGATACGCAGTATTTT
>-|-|TRBJ2-5|TRBV7-8|15
CASIALATLQETRYF
TGTGCCAGCATCGCGTTGGCGACCTTACAAGAGACCCGGTACTTC
>TRBD2|few|TRBJ2-7|TRBV20-1|14
CSARPLAGGDEQYF
TGCAGTGCTAGACCGCTAGCGGGAGGAGACGAGCAGTACTTC
>-|-|TRBJ1-1|TRBV9|13
CASSPQIDGEAFF
TGTGCCAGCAGCCCACAAATTGACGGTGAAGCTTTCTTT
>TRBD1|-|TRBJ1-2|TRBV27|15
CASSPPGQGYYGYTF
TGTGCCAGCAGTCCACCGGGACAGGGGTACTATGGCTACACCTTC
>TRBD2|-|TRBJ2-5|TRBV7-9|13
CASRLSGEEAQYF
TGTGCCAGCAGACTTAGCGGGGAAGAGGCCCAGTACTTC
>TRBD1|few|TRBJ2-7|TRBV20-1|12
CSAPGTGREQYF
TGCAGTGCACCCGGGACAGGGCGCGAGCAGTACTTC
>-|-|TRBJ1-4|TRBV29-1|13
CSALDGHNEKLFF
TGCAGCGCGTTGGACGGCCATAATGAAAAACTGTTTTTT
>-|once|TRBJ2-1|TRBV5-1|14
CTSSLGSRRGEQFF
TGCACCAGCAGCTTGGGCTCACGGCGTGGTGAGCAGTTCTTC
>TRBD2|few|TRBJ2-3|TRBV6-2/TRBV6-3|17
CASSYRGGRRGTDTQYF
TGTGCCAGCAGTTATCGGGGAGGGCGGCGAGGCACAGATACGCAGTATTTT
>-|few|TRBJ1-2|TRBV2|12
CASSDSNYGYTF
TGTGCCAGCAGTGACAGCAACTATGGCTACACCTTC
>TRBD2|-|TRBJ2-2|TRBV27|14
CASRRGGRTGELFF
TGTGCCAGCAGACGGGGAGGGAGGACCGGGGAGCTGTTTTTT
>-|few|TRBJ2-6|TRBV4-3|18
CASSQAQVLFSGANVLTF
TGCGCCAGCAGCCAAGCACAGGTTCTTTTCTCTGGGGCCAACGTCCTGACTTTC
>-|-|TRBJ2-7|TRBV10-2|14
CASSADGFSYEQYF
TGCGCCAGCAGTGCAGATGGGTTCTCCTACGAGCAGTACTTC
>-|-|TRBJ2-7|TRBV27|14
CASSAGGVGYEQYF
TGTGCCAGCAGTGCCGGAGGGGTTGGGTACGAGCAGTACTTC
>-|-|TRBJ1-1|TRBV12-3/TRBV12-4|15
CASSLWGLQNTEAFF
TGTGCCAGCAGTTTATGGGGGCTACAGAACACTGAAGCTTTCTTT
>-|-|TRBJ1-2|TRBV7-2|13
CASKPGTLYGYTF
TGTGCCAGCAAGCCGGGCACACTCTATGGCTACACCTTC
>-|-|TRBJ2-3|TRBV14|16
CASSPRRASATDTQYF
TGTGCCAGCAGCCCCCGCCGGGCTAGCGCGACAGATACGCAGTATTTT
>-|many|TRBJ2-3|TRBV7-9|14
CASSFYGRTDTQYF
TGTGCCAGCAGCTTTTATGGCAGGACGGATACGCAGTATTTT
>-|many|TRBJ2-3|TRBV7-3|13
CASAINGADTQYF
TGTGCCAGCGCGATTAATGGCGCGGATACGCAGTATTTT
>-|-|TRBJ2-7|TRBV27|14
CASRNRDSSYEQYF
TGTGCCAGCAGGAACCGGGACTCCTCCTACGAGCAGTACTTC
>TRBD2|-|TRBJ2-2|TRBV5-1|16
CASSSLAGGEAGELFF
TGCGCCAGCAGCTCCCTAGCGGGAGGAGAGGCCGGGGAGCTGTTTTTT
>TRBD2|-|TRBJ2-7|TRBV20-1|15
CSAATFRGSWNEQYF
TGCAGTGCTGCTACCTTTCGCGGGAGTTGGAACGAGCAGTACTTC
>TRBD2|-|TRBJ2-1|TRBV5-6|16
CASSFRTSFSLREQFF
TGTGCCAGCAGCTTCCGGACTAGTTTTTCGCTTCGGGAGCAGTTCTTC
>-|many|TRBJ2-3|TRBV12-3/TRBV12-4|14
CASSVGGELDTQYF
TGTGCCAGCAGCGTAGGCGGAGAGCTAGATACGCAGTATTTT
>-|-|TRBJ1-5|TRBV30|14
CAWQIRGGGQPQHF
TGTGCCTGGCAGATCAGGGGCGGCGGTCAGCCCCAGCATTTT
>-|-|TRBJ1-1|TRBV7-9|13
CASSVSDNTEAFF
TGTGCCAGCAGCGTTTCAGACAACACTGAAGCTTTCTTT
>TRBD2|many|TRBJ2-3|TRBV4-3|14
CASSQTGTIDTQYF
TGCGCCAGCAGCCAGACCGGGACTATAGATACGCAGTATTTT
>TRBD1|-|TRBJ2-6|TRBV2|17
CASSAGTGYSGANVLTF
TGTGCCAGCAGTGCTGGGACAGGGTATTCTGGGGCCAACGTCCTGACTTTC
>TRBD1|-|TRBJ1-2|TRBV25-1|14
CASTEGGRENGYTF
TGTGCCAGCACAGAAGGGGGCAGAGAGAATGGCTACACCTTC
>-|-|TRBJ2-7|TRBV6-6|15
CASSLPSTVTYEQYF
TGTGCCAGCAGCCTGCCCTCGACAGTGACCTACGAGCAGTACTTC
>-|-|TRBJ1-1|TRBV6-2/TRBV6-3|14
CASSPHNRELEAFF
TGTGCCAGCAGTCCCCATAACAGGGAACTTGAAGCTTTCTTT
>TRBD1|few|TRBJ2-1|TRBV29-1|15
CSVDPRTGGYNEQFF
TGCAGCGTTGATCCCCGGACAGGGGGCTACAATGAGCAGTTCTTC